The entry below gives a single T cell receptor beta chain sequence along with its context. Its target is unknown. These data originate in a study of Graves' ophthalmopathy and Graves' hyperthyroidism. On the study more broadly: Stable hyperthyroidism meant no progression to ophthalmopathy within 18 months of follow-up. Study results and limitations: Sensitivity reached around 88% and specificity about 81% for a 13-signature model separating ophthalmopathy from stable hyperthyroidism. Progression of ophthalmopathy was predicted by the model with roughly 68% sensitivity and around 77% specificity.

The sequenced template was RNA, covering the TCR beta CDR3 region. HTBI primers served in a first-round RT-PCR, which a second-round multiplex PCR followed. TCRdb re-derived calls from the multiplex PCR reads in MiXCR, one entry per CDR3 protein. This repertoire shows roughly 600,000 distinct CDR3 sequences, about 35% found once; its top ten account for 4% to 5%. Germline CDR1 and CDR2: LNHDA and SQIVND (reference sequence). CDR3 length equals 17 residues. V was pared by 6 bases and J by 4 bases, with 12 bases of the junction left unmatched. V usage is TRBV19 and J usage is TRBJ1-4; 9 bases line up with TRBD1. The receptor comes from an adult man with Graves' hyperthyroidism. Sequencing was done on a sample of peripheral blood or thyroid tissue (not recorded which). The CDR3 DNA reads as TGTGCCAGTAGCAAAGGACAGGGGACGGCGAGTAATGAAAAACTGTTTTTT. It translates to CASSKGQGTASNEKLFF. The entire variable domain, with the rest obtained from reference TRBV19 and TRBJ1-4, is as follows: DGGITQSPKYLFRKEGQNVTLSCEQNLNHDAMYWYRQDPGQGLRLIYYSQIVNDFQKGDIAEGYSVSREKKESFPLTVTSAQKNPTAFYLCASSKGQGTASNEKLFFGSGTQLSVL.